This paragraph reports one TCR beta chain. As yet, its antigen is unknown. Using immunoSEQ multiplex PCR, the repertoire was profiled, and TCRdb retains in-frame clones only, with some absent. The table has about 83,000 clones, 86% seen once. The germline gives CDR1 MNHEY, CDR2 SMNVEV (reference sequence). The CDR3 length is 14 residues. Germline trimming cut 3 bases from V and 4 bases from J; bases unmatched to any gene: 4. The data originate from a study of T cell responses to AZD1222 COVID-19 vaccine. Study-level background: Some second doses came at about 4 weeks and others at about 12 weeks; these were pooled. Points from the study as a whole: Most donors were white British and more were female, and clonal diversity was possibly underestimated.

This sample comprised peripheral blood, obtained on day 0 of AZD1222 vaccination. The TCR sequence derives from an adult in good health. The chain has TRBV27 and TRBJ2-7, with 9 bases fitting TRBD1. CDR3 nucleotide sequence: TGTGCCAGCAGTTTCGGACAGGGGCGGTACGAGCAGTACTTC. Its translation is CASSFGQGRYEQYF.